This T cell receptor (beta chain) is from a study of blood T cell repertoires in COVID-19. Study overall: Material from acute and convalescent COVID-19 was sourced from the United States, Italy and Spain. PBMCs, B-cell-depleted T cells, or T cells provided the cDNA or gDNA that made up the material.

V was shortened by 6 bases and J by 13 bases, with 19 bases between the two germline ends. Germline CDR1 and CDR2: MNHEY and SMNVEV (reference sequence). The CDR3 covers 14 residues. This clone appeared a single time. In the authors' methods: Estimates of nucleated cell counts were drawn from the amplification of reference gene primers. The table came from immunoSEQ multiplex PCR; TCRdb's copy has only in-frame clones and leaves some out. D and trimming come from the DNA, and the V and J calls and clone size come from that table. Counted here are 150,000 to 200,000 clones, around nine tenths occurring once; the ten biggest clones make up roughly 3%.

This receptor was obtained from a man aged 65-85 years with acute or convalescent COVID-19. This chain uses TRBV27 with TRBJ1-6; D might be TRBD1 (6 bases). Sequences were obtained from peripheral blood. CDR3 amino acids: CASSPWGHQGPLHF. DNA of the CDR3: TGTGCCAGCAGCCCCTGGGGGCACCAGGGTCCCCTCCACTTT.